These T cell receptor beta chains were read from a single sample in a study of beta chain features in type 1 diabetes. Only in-frame clones appear in the TCRdb table, and some are missing; sequencing was by immunoSEQ multiplex PCR. This table holds approximately 400,000 clones, about 15% found once. Sequencing was performed on naive CD4+ T cells from blood. The receptors stem from a woman younger than 35 in good health. The CDR3 runs from the conserved cysteine through the conserved F or W. D genes are given only for firm matches. Some rows have no size entry. The others give once, few or many, or a class for an expanded clone.

j_gene,v_gene,d_gene,abundance,CDR3aa,CDR3nt
TRBJ2-1,TRBV5-6,-,-,CASSSKGTYNEQFF,TGTGCCAGCAGTTCTAAGGGGACATACAATGAGCAGTTCTTC
TRBJ2-7,TRBV29-1,-,-,CSVEGQGNYEQYF,TGCAGCGTTGAGGGGCAGGGGAACTACGAGCAGTACTTC
TRBJ2-1,TRBV7-8,TRBD2,few,CASSLGRLALYNEQFF,TGTGCCAGCAGCTTAGGGCGACTAGCACTTTACAATGAGCAGTTCTTC
TRBJ2-7,TRBV15,TRBD1,few,CATSRDPGQELYEQYF,TGTGCCACCAGCAGAGATCCGGGACAGGAACTCTACGAGCAGTACTTC
TRBJ2-7,TRBV30,TRBD1,few,CAWSAGQGSYEQYF,TGTGCCTGGAGTGCCGGACAGGGATCCTACGAGCAGTACTTC
TRBJ2-2,TRBV5-1,TRBD1,-,CASSLYGDRVTGELFF,TGCGCCAGCAGCTTGTATGGGGACAGGGTAACCGGGGAGCTGTTTTTT
TRBJ2-1,TRBV5-4,TRBD2,few,CASSLARLAVYNEQFF,TGTGCCAGCAGCTTGGCCCGACTAGCAGTCTACAATGAGCAGTTCTTC
TRBJ1-2,TRBV6-6,-,-,CASSGGGYGYTF,TGTGCCAGCAGCGGGGGTGGGTATGGCTACACCTTC
TRBJ2-3,TRBV29-1,TRBD1,-,CSVHGTASTDTQYF,TGCAGCGTGCACGGGACAGCTAGCACAGATACGCAGTATTTT
TRBJ2-5,TRBV5-1,-,few,CASSLTSPGETQYF,TGCGCCAGCAGCTTAACCTCTCCGGGAGAGACCCAGTACTTC
TRBJ1-5,TRBV7-9,-,few,CASSLEGIQPQHF,TGTGCCAGCAGCTTAGAGGGGATTCAGCCCCAGCATTTT
TRBJ2-1,TRBV30,TRBD2,few,CAWRALAGGYYNEQFF,TGTGCCTGGAGAGCACTAGCGGGAGGATACTACAATGAGCAGTTCTTC
TRBJ2-2,TRBV2,-,-,CASTARQQNTGELFF,TGTGCCAGCACCGCTAGACAGCAGAACACCGGGGAGCTGTTTTTT
TRBJ2-2,TRBV27,-,-,CASSLSWRGRNTGELFF,TGTGCCAGCAGTTTAAGTTGGCGGGGACGGAACACCGGGGAGCTGTTTTTT
TRBJ2-5,TRBV27,TRBD2,-,CASSIRSGRVETQYF,TGTGCCAGCAGTATACGTAGCGGGAGGGTGGAGACCCAGTACTTC
TRBJ2-1,TRBV30,-,few,CAWSVSGRIGEQFF,TGTGCCTGGAGTGTAAGTGGGAGGATCGGTGAGCAGTTCTTC
TRBJ2-7,TRBV7-2,-,few,CASSLSPNYEQYF,TGTGCCAGCAGCTTATCCCCCAACTACGAGCAGTACTTC
TRBJ2-7,TRBV30,-,-,CAGGAWTEQYF,TGTGCCGGGGGGGCCTGGACAGAGCAGTACTTC
TRBJ1-5,TRBV7-2,-,-,CASSLNRGGAQPQHF,TGTGCCAGCAGCTTAAATCGCGGTGGCGCTCAGCCCCAGCATTTT
TRBJ2-1,TRBV18,TRBD1,-,CASSPQETGAHNEQFF,TGTGCCAGCTCACCACAAGAGACAGGGGCGCACAATGAGCAGTTCTTC
TRBJ2-1,TRBV4-3,TRBD2,few,CASSQRLAGASSSYNEQFF,TGCGCCAGCAGCCAACGACTAGCGGGAGCCTCGAGCTCCTACAATGAGCAGTTCTTC
TRBJ1-2,TRBV5-1,-,-,CASSLDVDGGAQYGYTF,TGCGCCAGCAGCTTGGACGTAGACGGGGGAGCCCAGTATGGCTACACCTTC
TRBJ2-7,TRBV4-3,-,-,CASSRGTPSYEQYF,TGCGCCAGCAGCAGGGGGACACCGTCCTACGAGCAGTACTTC
TRBJ1-1,TRBV5-4,TRBD1,-,CASSRQGINTEAFF,TGTGCCAGCAGCCGACAGGGGATTAACACTGAAGCTTTCTTT
TRBJ1-1,TRBV30,-,-,CAWSSAGRQAFF,TGTGCCTGGAGTTCTGCTGGGAGGCAAGCTTTCTTT
TRBJ2-3,TRBV5-1,TRBD2,-,CASSLEGGLGTDTQYF,TGCGCCAGCAGCTTGGAGGGAGGGTTGGGCACAGATACGCAGTATTTT
TRBJ1-3,TRBV7-3,-,-,CASSLGHLGNTIYF,TGTGCCAGCAGCCTGGGACATCTGGGAAACACCATATATTTT
TRBJ2-1,TRBV6-5,-,few,CASSTLDRPQFF,TGTGCCAGCAGTACACTCGACAGGCCGCAGTTCTTC
TRBJ2-2,TRBV28,-,few,CASSLGGGGTGELFF,TGTGCCAGCAGCCTAGGGGGCGGAGGGACCGGGGAGCTGTTTTTT
TRBJ2-7,TRBV7-9,-,-,CASSLGQRKIYEQYF,TGTGCCAGCAGCTTAGGCCAGCGGAAGATCTACGAGCAGTACTTC
TRBJ2-5,TRBV30,-,few,CAWGTPRGETQYF,TGTGCCTGGGGGACTCCTCGGGGGGAGACCCAGTACTTC
TRBJ2-7,TRBV28,-,-,CASSSPVQASYEQYF,TGTGCCAGCAGCTCCCCCGTACAGGCCTCCTACGAGCAGTACTTC
TRBJ2-2,TRBV7-2,-,-,CASSSGGGTGELFF,TGTGCCAGCAGCTCAGGGGGAGGCACCGGGGAGCTGTTTTTT
TRBJ2-4,TRBV5-6,-,-,CASSYPGGVRGNIQYF,TGTGCCAGCAGCTACCCCGGGGGAGTCCGTGGAAACATTCAGTACTTC
TRBJ2-7,TRBV29-1,TRBD1,-,CSVAGQGSYEQYF,TGCAGCGTTGCGGGACAGGGGTCCTACGAGCAGTACTTC
TRBJ2-1,TRBV27,-,few,CASSPRASYNEQFF,TGTGCCAGCAGTCCGCGTGCCTCCTACAATGAGCAGTTCTTC
TRBJ2-1,TRBV6-5,-,-,CASGDWTNYNEQFF,TGTGCCAGCGGGGATTGGACTAACTACAATGAGCAGTTCTTC
TRBJ2-2,TRBV4-3,TRBD2,-,CASSQAPTSGSSGELFF,TGCGCCAGCAGCCAAGCACCGACTAGCGGGAGTTCCGGGGAGCTGTTTTTT
TRBJ2-3,TRBV9,-,few,CASSVAWGGTDTQYF,TGTGCCAGCAGCGTGGCGTGGGGCGGCACAGATACGCAGTATTTT
TRBJ2-5,TRBV30,TRBD2,few,CAWSASGRPYIRAAQYF,TGTGCCTGGAGCGCTAGCGGGAGGCCCTATATAAGAGCGGCCCAGTACTTC
TRBJ2-1,TRBV5-1,-,few,CASSSGLPSSYNEQFF,TGCGCCAGCAGCTCCGGACTACCGAGCTCCTACAATGAGCAGTTCTTC
TRBJ2-2,TRBV6-1,TRBD1,-,CATRTGQQVGELFF,TGTGCCACGAGGACAGGGCAGCAAGTCGGGGAGCTGTTTTTT
TRBJ1-2,TRBV30,-,few,CAWAAFLSGAYGYTF,TGTGCCTGGGCAGCCTTCCTGTCAGGGGCCTATGGCTACACCTTC